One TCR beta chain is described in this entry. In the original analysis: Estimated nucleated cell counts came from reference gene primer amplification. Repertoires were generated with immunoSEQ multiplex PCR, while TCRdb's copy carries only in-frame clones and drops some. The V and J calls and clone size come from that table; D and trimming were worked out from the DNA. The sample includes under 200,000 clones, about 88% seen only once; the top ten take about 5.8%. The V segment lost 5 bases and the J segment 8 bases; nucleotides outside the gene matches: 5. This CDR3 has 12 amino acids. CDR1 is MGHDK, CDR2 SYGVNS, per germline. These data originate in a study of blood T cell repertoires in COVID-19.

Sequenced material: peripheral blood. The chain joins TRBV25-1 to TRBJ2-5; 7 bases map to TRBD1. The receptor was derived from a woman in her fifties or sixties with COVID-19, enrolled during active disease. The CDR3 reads CASSPTGYTQYF. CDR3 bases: TGTGCCAGCAGTCCGACAGGGTATACCCAGTACTTC.